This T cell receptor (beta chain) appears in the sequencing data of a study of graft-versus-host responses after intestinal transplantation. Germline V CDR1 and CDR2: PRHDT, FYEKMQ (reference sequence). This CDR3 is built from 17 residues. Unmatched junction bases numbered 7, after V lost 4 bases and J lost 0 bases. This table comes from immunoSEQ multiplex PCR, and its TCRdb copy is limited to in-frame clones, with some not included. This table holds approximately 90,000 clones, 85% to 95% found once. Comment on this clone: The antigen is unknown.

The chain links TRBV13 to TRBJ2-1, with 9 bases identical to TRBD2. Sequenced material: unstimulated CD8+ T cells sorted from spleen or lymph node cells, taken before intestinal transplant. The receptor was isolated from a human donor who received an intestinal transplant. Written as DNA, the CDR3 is TGTGCCAGCAGCTCGGGACTAGCATTCTACTCCTACAATGAGCAGTTCTTC. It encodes CASSSGLAFYSYNEQFF.